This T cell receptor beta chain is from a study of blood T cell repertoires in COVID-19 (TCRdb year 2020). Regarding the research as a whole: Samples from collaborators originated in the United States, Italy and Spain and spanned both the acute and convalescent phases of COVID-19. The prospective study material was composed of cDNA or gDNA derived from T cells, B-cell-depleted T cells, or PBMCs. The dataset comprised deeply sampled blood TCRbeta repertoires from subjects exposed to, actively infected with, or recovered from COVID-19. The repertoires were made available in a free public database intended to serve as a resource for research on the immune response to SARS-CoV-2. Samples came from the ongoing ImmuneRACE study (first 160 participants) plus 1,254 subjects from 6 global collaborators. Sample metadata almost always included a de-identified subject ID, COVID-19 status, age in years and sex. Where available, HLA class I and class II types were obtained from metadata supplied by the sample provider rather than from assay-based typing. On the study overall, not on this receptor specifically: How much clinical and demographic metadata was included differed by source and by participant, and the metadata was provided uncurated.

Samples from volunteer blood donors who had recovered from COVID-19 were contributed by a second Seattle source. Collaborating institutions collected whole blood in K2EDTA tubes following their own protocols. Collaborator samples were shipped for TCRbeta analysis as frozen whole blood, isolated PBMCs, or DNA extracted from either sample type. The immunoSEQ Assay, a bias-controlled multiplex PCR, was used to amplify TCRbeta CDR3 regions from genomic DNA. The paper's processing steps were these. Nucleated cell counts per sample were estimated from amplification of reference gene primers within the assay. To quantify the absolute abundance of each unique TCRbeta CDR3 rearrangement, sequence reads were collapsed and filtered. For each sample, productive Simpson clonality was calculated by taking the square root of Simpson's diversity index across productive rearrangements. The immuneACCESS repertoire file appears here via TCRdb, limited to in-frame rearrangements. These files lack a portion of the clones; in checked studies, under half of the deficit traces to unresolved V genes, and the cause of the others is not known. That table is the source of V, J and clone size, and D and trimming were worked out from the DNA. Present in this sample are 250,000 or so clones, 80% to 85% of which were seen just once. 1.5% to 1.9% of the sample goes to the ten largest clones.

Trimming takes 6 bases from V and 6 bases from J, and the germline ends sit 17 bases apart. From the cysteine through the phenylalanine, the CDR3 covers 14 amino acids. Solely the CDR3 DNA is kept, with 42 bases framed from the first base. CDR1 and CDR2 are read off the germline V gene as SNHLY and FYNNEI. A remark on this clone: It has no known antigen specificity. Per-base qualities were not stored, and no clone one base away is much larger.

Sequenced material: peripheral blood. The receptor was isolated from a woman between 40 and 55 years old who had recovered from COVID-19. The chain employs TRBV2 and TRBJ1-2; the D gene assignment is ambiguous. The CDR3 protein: CASRIVGRGDGYTF. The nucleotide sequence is TGTGCCAGCAGAATTGTTGGGCGGGGAGATGGCTACACCTTC. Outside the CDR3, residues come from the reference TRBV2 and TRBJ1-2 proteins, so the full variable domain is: EPEVTQTPSHQVTQMGQEVILRCVPISNHLYFYWYRQILGQKVEFLVSFYNNEISEKSEIFDDQFSVERPDGSNFTLKIRSTKLEDSAMYFCASRIVGRGDGYTFGSGTRLTVV.